This TCR beta chain was observed in a study of cytomegalovirus exposure and HLA in healthy donors. Study information: Unique TCRs from HLA-typed donors, some 85 million of them, were held in an early data release.

Vbeta (60) and Jbeta (13) primers were used in the PCR. Method: immunoSEQ multiplex PCR; TCRdb's copy keeps in-frame clones and lacks some. Among about 170,000 clones listed, 80% were seen once. Trimming removed 3 bases from V and 1 base from J, with 9 bases in between. CDR3 length: 15 amino acids. Germline CDR1 reads SGHTA; CDR2 reads FQGTGA. The specimen sequenced was PBMCs. This sequence joins TRBV7-3 and TRBJ2-2, with D possibly matching TRBD2 (6 bases). The source is a woman aged 45-59 years in good health and CMV-seropositive. The CDR3 nucleotides read TGTGCCAGCAGCTTGATTAGCGGGAACACCGGGGAGCTGTTTTTT. Translated: CASSLISGNTGELFF. The variable domain in full, completed from reference TRBV7-3 and TRBJ2-2, reads GAGVSQTPSNKVTEKGKYVELRCDPISGHTALYWYRQSLGQGPEFLIYFQGTGAADDSGLPNDRFFAVRPEGSVSTLKIQRTERGDSAVYLCASSLISGNTGELFFGEGSRLTVL.